The 18 T cell receptor beta chains presented below share a single source sample, sequenced in a study of T-cell memory formation after mild COVID-19. TCRdb itself ran the 5' RACE reads through MiXCR, one entry per CDR3 protein. The sample lists fewer than 450,000 distinct CDR3 sequences, around 21% occurring once. Sequencing input: PBMCs or a T cell subset sorted from them (not recorded which). The receptors originated from an adult woman who had mild COVID-19 (a few samples of this study predate the infection). Cell type and time point are not known.

The chain is built from TRBV5-5 and TRBJ1-5; a weak D match, TRBD1 (6 bases). With 0 bases removed from V and 1 base from J, the gap between germline ends came to 14 bases. The CDR3 extends over 17 amino acids. Germline lookup yields CDR1 SGHKS and CDR2 YYEKEE (reference sequence). CDR3 DNA sequence: TGTGCCAGCAGCTTGGGGGAAGGGGGGTGGAGCAATCAGCCCCAGCATTTT. Encoded protein: CASSLGEGGWSNQPQHF. Variable domain in full (rest from reference TRBV5-5 and TRBJ1-5): DAGVTQSPTHLIKTRGQQVTLRCSPISGHKSVSWYQQVLGQGPQFIFQYYEKEERGRGNFPDRFSARQFPNYSSELNVNALLLGDSALYLCASSLGEGGWSNQPQHFGDGTRLSIL.

There are a few counts of this clonotype. The rearrangement uses TRBV20-1 and TRBJ1-5; D is ambiguous. The CDR3 loop spans 15 amino acids. Germline-derived CDR1 and CDR2 are DFQATT and SNEGSKA (reference sequence). V was trimmed by 0 bases and J by 2 bases, leaving 11 bases between them. The CDR3 DNA sequence: TGCAGTGCTAGAGATGGTGGCGCAGGCAATCAGCCCCAGCATTTT. Its translation: CSARDGGAGNQPQHF.

The chain recombines TRBV20-1 with TRBJ1-1; D remains unclear. Germline CDR1 is DFQATT and CDR2 is SNEGSKA (reference sequence). Trimming shortened V by 6 bases and J by 5 bases, and 16 bases separated the two germline ends. This CDR3 region has 13 residues. CDR3 sequence (DNA): TGCAGTGCCATCCTCCACCTGGGGACTGAAGCTTTCTTT. Its protein product is CSAILHLGTEAFF.

This CDR3 is CASSLAGTGGRSPLHF. As DNA, the CDR3 is TGTGCCAGCAGTTTGGCCGGGACAGGGGGCCGTTCACCCCTCCACTTT. The chain carries TRBV12-3 or TRBV12-4 and TRBJ1-6, with 12 bases fitting TRBD1. The CDR3 runs 16 residues. With 3 bases clipped from V and 9 bases from J, the junction kept 6 bases outside the gene matches.

This chain connects TRBV3-1 to TRBJ2-7; no clear D gene. The CDR3 spans 14 residues. The germline V and J ends were trimmed by 0 bases and 2 bases, with 8 bases remaining between them. CDR1 is LGHDT, CDR2 YNNKEL, per germline (reference sequence). The CDR3 reads CASSQESPPYEQYF. The CDR3 region has the DNA TGTGCCAGCAGCCAAGAAAGTCCTCCCTACGAGCAGTACTTC.

The genes are TRBV20-1 and TRBJ1-2, with D uncertain. There are 15 residues in the CDR3. Germline CDR1 and CDR2: DFQATT and SNEGSKA (reference sequence). Between the trimmed V and J ends, which lost 0 bases and 0 bases, there was a span of 11 bases. CDR3 sequence reads: CSARERPSPNYGYTF. The CDR3 bases are TGCAGTGCTAGAGAGAGGCCATCGCCTAACTATGGCTACACCTTC.

CDR3 loop: CASSPPASSGPTDTQYF. CDR3 nucleotide sequence: TGTGCCAGCTCACCACCGGCGTCCAGCGGTCCCACAGATACGCAGTATTTT. The J gene is TRBJ2-3, the V gene TRBV18; possibly TRBD2 for D (5 bases). CDR1 is KGHSH and CDR2 is LQKENI in the germline V gene. V gave up 0 bases and J gave up 2 bases, with 15 bases separating them. The CDR3 is 17 residues long.

This clonotype was counted ten times or more. The V gene is TRBV30, the J gene TRBJ2-7; D perhaps matches TRBD1 (6 bases). The CDR3 is 11 amino acids. The germline V gene encodes CDR1 GTSNPN and CDR2 SVGIG (reference sequence). V was shortened by 2 bases and J by 6 bases, with 8 bases between the two germline ends. DNA of the CDR3: TGTGCCTGGAGTAGAGGGGGCGAGCAGTACTTC. Its translation: CAWSRGGEQYF.

The V call is TRBV15, the J call TRBJ2-5; D ambiguous. This CDR3 contains 13 residues. V lost 1 base to trimming and J lost 5 bases, with 8 bases between them. Germline CDR1 LNHNV, CDR2 YYDKDF (reference sequence). CDR3 sequence reads: CATSRAFKETQYF. The CDR3 nucleotides read TGTGCCACCAGCAGAGCATTTAAGGAGACCCAGTACTTC.

This chain connects TRBV29-1 to TRBJ2-1; D is possibly TRBD1 or TRBD2 (5 bases each). The V gene lost 8 bases and the J gene lost 8 bases, with 16 bases spanning the gap. The CDR3 has 12 residues. Germline-derived CDR1 and CDR2 are SQVTM and ANQGSEA. The CDR3 sequence: CSTDLWGHEQFF. Written as DNA, the CDR3 is TGCAGCACTGACCTTTGGGGACATGAGCAGTTCTTC.

The genes are TRBV7-8 and TRBJ1-5; D might be TRBD1 (5 bases). V lost 0 bases to trimming and J lost 1 base, with 7 bases between them. CDR3 length: 15 residues. In germline, CDR1 is SGHVS, CDR2 FQNEAQ. Written as DNA, the CDR3 is TGTGCCAGCAGCTTAGCGCAGGGAAGCAATCAGCCCCAGCATTTT. It translates to CASSLAQGSNQPQHF.

This clonotype has only a few counts. J is TRBJ2-2 and V is TRBV24-1; no clear D gene. V was trimmed by 4 bases and J by 2 bases, leaving 4 bases between them. CDR3 size: 13 residues. Germline V lookup: CDR1 KGHDR, CDR2 SFDVKD. The CDR3 is CATSEVNTGELFF. The CDR3 nucleotides are TGTGCCACCAGTGAAGTAAACACCGGGGAGCTGTTTTTT.

J is TRBJ2-1 and V is TRBV12-3 or TRBV12-4; no firm D call. This CDR3 contains 15 residues. Trimming left V 5 bases short and J 9 bases short, with 20 bases between. The CDR3 DNA sequence: TGTGCCAGCAGTGGCAGCGCCATCCTCGCACTTGAGCAGTTCTTC. Its translation: CASSGSAILALEQFF.

There are a few counts of this clonotype. The chain has TRBV25-1 and TRBJ2-1, with 7 bases that match TRBD1. This CDR3 spans 12 amino acids. Looked up from germline, CDR1 is MGHDK and CDR2 is SYGVNS. V lost 4 bases to trimming and J lost 8 bases; unmatched junction nucleotides: 2. The DNA of the CDR3 is TGTGCCAGCAGTGGAGGGGGCTATGAGCAGTTCTTC. Protein: CASSGGGYEQFF.

There are a few counts of this clonotype. The chain uses TRBV5-1 and TRBJ1-3; 8 bases agree with TRBD1. J gave up 2 bases and V 3 bases, and 1 base lay outside the gene matches. This CDR3 has 14 residues. Germline CDR1 reads SGHRS; CDR2 reads YFSETQ. The CDR3: CASSSGGTGNTIYF. The CDR3 region has the DNA TGCGCCAGCAGCTCAGGGGGCACTGGAAACACCATATATTTT.

The chain carries TRBV5-1 and TRBJ2-5; possible D gene TRBD1, 6 bases. This CDR3 has 15 amino acids. Trimming removed 0 bases at V and 5 bases at J, with 14 bases between. The germline V gene encodes CDR1 SGHRS and CDR2 YFSETQ. Written as DNA, the CDR3 is TGCGCCAGCAGCTTGGGGGGACAAACCCAGGAGACCCAGTACTTC. As protein: CASSLGGQTQETQYF.

V is TRBV19 and J is TRBJ1-6, with TRBD1 identical over 8 bases. The CDR3 loop spans 16 amino acids. Trimming took 5 bases from V and 8 from J; bases not matched to a gene: 11. Germline V gene data show CDR1 as LNHDA and CDR2 as SQIVND (reference sequence). CDR3 DNA: TGTGCCAGTAGTCGAACAGGGGGGAAATCATATTCACCCCTCCACTTT. This encodes CASSRTGGKSYSPLHF.

V and J are TRBV20-1 and TRBJ2-7, with D possibly matching TRBD1 (5 bases). Germline CDR1 DFQATT, CDR2 SNEGSKA (reference sequence). V was cut by 3 bases and J by 2 bases, with 17 bases left in between. CDR3 length: 15 residues. The CDR3 loop is CSASGAQVSAYEQYF. Here the CDR3 DNA reads TGCAGTGCTAGTGGAGCACAGGTATCGGCCTACGAGCAGTACTTC.